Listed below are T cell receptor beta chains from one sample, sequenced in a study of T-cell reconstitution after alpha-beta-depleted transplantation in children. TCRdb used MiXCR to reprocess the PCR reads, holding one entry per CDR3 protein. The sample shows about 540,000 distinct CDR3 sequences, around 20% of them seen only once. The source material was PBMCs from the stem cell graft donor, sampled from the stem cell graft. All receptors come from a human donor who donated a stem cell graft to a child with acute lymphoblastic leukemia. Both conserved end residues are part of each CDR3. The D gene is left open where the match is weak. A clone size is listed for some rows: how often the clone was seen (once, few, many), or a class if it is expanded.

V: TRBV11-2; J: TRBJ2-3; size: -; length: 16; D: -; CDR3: CASSLRRSSHGDTQYF; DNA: TGTGCCAGCAGCTTAAGAAGGAGCAGCCACGGGGATACGCAGTATTTT
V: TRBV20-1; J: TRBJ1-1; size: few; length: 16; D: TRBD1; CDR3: CSATSRDRVLNTEAFF; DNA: TGCAGTGCTACGTCCCGGGACAGGGTCTTAAACACTGAAGCTTTCTTT
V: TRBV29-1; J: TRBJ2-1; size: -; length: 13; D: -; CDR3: CSVVEYGQDEQFF; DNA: TGCAGCGTTGTAGAATACGGGCAGGATGAGCAGTTCTTC
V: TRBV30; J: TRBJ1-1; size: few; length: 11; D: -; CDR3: CAWSDTTEAFF; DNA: TGTGCCTGGAGTGACACCACTGAAGCTTTCTTT
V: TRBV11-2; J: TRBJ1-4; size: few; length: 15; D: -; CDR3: CASSLGFSPNEKLFF; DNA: TGTGCCAGCAGCTTAGGATTTTCCCCAAATGAAAAACTGTTTTTT
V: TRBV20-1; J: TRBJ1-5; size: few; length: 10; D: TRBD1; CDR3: CSASDRAQHF; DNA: TGCAGTGCCTCGGACAGGGCCCAGCATTTT
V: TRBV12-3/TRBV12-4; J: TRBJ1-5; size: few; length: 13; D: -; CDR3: CASSLGAYQPQHF; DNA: TGTGCCAGCAGTTTAGGGGCATATCAGCCCCAGCATTTT
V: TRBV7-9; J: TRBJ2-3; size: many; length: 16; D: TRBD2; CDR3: CASSLDSGGSTDTQYF; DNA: TGTGCCAGCAGCTTAGACTCGGGAGGGAGCACAGATACGCAGTATTTT
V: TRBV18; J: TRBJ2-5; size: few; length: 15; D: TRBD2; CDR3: CASSPTSGRVETQYF; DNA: TGTGCCAGCTCTCCTACTAGCGGGAGAGTGGAGACCCAGTACTTC
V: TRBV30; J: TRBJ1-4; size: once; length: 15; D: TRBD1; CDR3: CAWGDRGETNEKLFF; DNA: TGTGCCTGGGGTGACAGGGGTGAAACTAATGAAAAACTGTTTTTT
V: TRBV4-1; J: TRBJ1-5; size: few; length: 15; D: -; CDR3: CASSQYTGSNQPQHF; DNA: TGCGCCAGCAGCCAGTATACGGGGAGCAATCAGCCCCAGCATTTT
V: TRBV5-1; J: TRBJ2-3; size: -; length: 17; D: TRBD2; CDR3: CASSADRTSGVGDTQYF; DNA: TGCGCCAGCAGCGCAGACAGGACTAGCGGCGTTGGAGATACGCAGTATTTT
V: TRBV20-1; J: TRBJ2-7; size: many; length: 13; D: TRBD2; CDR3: CSARLAGTYEQYF; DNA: TGCAGTGCCAGACTAGCGGGGACCTACGAGCAGTACTTC
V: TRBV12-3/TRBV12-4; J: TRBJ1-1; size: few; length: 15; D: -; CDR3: CASSSPKGGQIEAFF; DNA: TGTGCCAGCAGTTCCCCAAAAGGGGGGCAGATTGAAGCTTTCTTT
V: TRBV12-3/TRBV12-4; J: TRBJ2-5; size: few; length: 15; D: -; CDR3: CASSLIRGPQETQYF; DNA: TGTGCCAGCAGTTTAATCCGGGGACCTCAAGAGACCCAGTACTTC
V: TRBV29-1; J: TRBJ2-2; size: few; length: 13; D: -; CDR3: CSGAGPNTGELFF; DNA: TGCAGCGGGGCGGGGCCTAACACCGGGGAGCTGTTTTTT
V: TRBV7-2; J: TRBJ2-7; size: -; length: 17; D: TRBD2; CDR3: CASSLRGGLAGIYEQYF; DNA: TGTGCCAGCAGCTTACGAGGGGGACTAGCGGGAATCTACGAGCAGTACTTC
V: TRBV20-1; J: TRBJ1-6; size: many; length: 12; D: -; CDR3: CSARSYNSPLHF; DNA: TGCAGTGCTAGATCCTATAATTCACCCCTCCACTTT
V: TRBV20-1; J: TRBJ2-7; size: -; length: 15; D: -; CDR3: CSARELTFSSYEQYF; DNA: TGCAGTGCTAGAGAATTGACCTTCTCCTCCTACGAGCAGTACTTC
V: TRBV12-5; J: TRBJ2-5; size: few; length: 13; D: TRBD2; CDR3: CASGEREEETQYF; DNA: TGTGCTAGTGGAGAGCGGGAGGAAGAGACCCAGTACTTC
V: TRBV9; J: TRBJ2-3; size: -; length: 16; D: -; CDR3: CASSVGPGINTDTQYF; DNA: TGTGCCAGCAGCGTAGGACCGGGGATCAACACAGATACGCAGTATTTT
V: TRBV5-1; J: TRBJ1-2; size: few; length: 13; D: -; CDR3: CASHRGQQYGYTF; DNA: TGCGCCAGCCACCGCGGACAGCAATATGGCTACACCTTC
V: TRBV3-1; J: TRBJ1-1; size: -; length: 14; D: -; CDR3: CASSRLFIGDSAFF; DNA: TGTGCCAGCAGCCGACTATTTATTGGGGATTCAGCTTTCTTT
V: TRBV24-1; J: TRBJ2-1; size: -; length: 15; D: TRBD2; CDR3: CATSVGTSSYNEQFF; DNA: TGTGCCACCAGTGTCGGGACTAGCTCCTACAATGAGCAGTTCTTC
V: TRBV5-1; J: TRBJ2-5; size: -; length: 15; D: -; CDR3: CASSPDTGPRETQYF; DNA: TGCGCCAGCAGCCCGGATACAGGGCCCAGAGAGACCCAGTACTTC
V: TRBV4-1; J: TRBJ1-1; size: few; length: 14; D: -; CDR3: CASSGILRGTEAFF; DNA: TGCGCCAGCAGCGGGATTCTCCGAGGAACTGAAGCTTTCTTT
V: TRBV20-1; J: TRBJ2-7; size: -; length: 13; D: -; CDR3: CSATAILSYEQYF; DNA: TGCAGTGCTACGGCCATACTCTCCTACGAGCAGTACTTC
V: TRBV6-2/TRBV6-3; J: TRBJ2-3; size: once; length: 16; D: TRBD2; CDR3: CASSYSGTRAGDTQYF; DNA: TGTGCCAGCAGTTACTCCGGGACTAGGGCCGGGGATACGCAGTATTTT
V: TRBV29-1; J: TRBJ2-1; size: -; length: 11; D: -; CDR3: CSVDYVNEQFF; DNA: TGCAGCGTTGACTACGTCAATGAGCAGTTCTTC
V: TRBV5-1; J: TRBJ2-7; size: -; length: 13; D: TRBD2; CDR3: CASSAGLGSQQYF; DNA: TGCGCCAGCAGCGCAGGACTAGGAAGTCAGCAGTACTTC
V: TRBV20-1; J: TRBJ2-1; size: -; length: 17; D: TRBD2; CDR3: CRPPTTSGIVISNEQFF; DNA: TGCAGACCACCAACCACTAGCGGGATAGTGATTAGCAATGAGCAGTTCTTC
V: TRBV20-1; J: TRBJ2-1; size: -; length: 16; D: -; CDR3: CSASANRDFSYNEQFF; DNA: TGCAGTGCTAGCGCTAACCGGGACTTCTCCTACAATGAGCAGTTCTTC